This T cell receptor beta chain appears in the sequencing data of a study of T cell responses to AZD1222 COVID-19 vaccine. Study background: The study pooled second doses at about 4 or about 12 weeks. General study points: White British people made up most donors, females outnumbered males, and clonal diversity was possibly underestimated. Baseline testing showed seropositivity in only six AZD1222 recipients. Spike-specific TCR repertoires showed rising breadth and depth after two AZD1222 doses.

Remarks on this clone: What it binds is not known. One junction end disagrees with the germline gene, perhaps due to a read error.

Produced via immunoSEQ multiplex PCR; TCRdb's table is partial and in-frame only. The table includes roughly 150,000 clones, around 91% detected once. Germline CDR1 reads SNHLY; CDR2 reads FYNNEI. The CDR3 is 15 residues long. The specimen comprised peripheral blood, sampled on day 0 of AZD1222 vaccination. The sequence was obtained from an adult in good health. The chain links TRBV2 to TRBJ2-3; weak D call: TRBD1 (5 bases). Here the CDR3 reads CAGSSRETSTDTQYF. The CDR3 DNA reads TGTGCCGGCAGTAGCAGGGAAACTAGCACAGATACGCAGTATTTT.